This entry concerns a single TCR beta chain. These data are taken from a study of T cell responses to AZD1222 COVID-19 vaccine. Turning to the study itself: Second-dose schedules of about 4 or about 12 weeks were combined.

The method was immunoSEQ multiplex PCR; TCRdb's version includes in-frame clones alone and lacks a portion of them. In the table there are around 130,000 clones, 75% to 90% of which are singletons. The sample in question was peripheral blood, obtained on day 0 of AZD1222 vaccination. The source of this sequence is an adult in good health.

CDR3: CASNLLDSPLHF. DNA for the CDR3: TGTGCCAGCAATCTTCTCGATTCACCCCTCCACTTT. The chain has TRBV28 and TRBJ1-6; D call uncertain. Trimming shortened V by 7 bases and J by 8 bases, and 9 bases separated the two germline ends. The CDR3 extends over 12 amino acids. In germline, CDR1 is MDHEN, CDR2 SYDVKM.